Reported below is one T cell receptor (beta chain). Method: immunoSEQ multiplex PCR; TCRdb's copy keeps in-frame clones and lacks some. The repertoire consists of about 54,000 clones, with nearly 96% occurring once and the leading ten covering approximately 1.9%. These data originate in a study of control samples from healthy donors and cancer patients. Material for sequencing was blood. The TCR comes from a woman in her twenties or thirties in good health.

As DNA, the CDR3 is TGTGCCTGGAGTGCCTACAATGAGCAGTTCTTC. It is translated as CAWSAYNEQFF. The chain carries TRBV30 and TRBJ2-1, with no clear D. CDR3 size: 11 residues. The V gene lost 1 base and the J gene lost 2 bases, with 0 bases spanning the gap. The V gene's germline CDR1 is GTSNPN and CDR2 SVGIG (reference sequence).